These 28 T cell receptor beta chains came from one sample sequenced in a study of blood T cell repertoires in COVID-19. Using immunoSEQ multiplex PCR, the repertoire was profiled, and TCRdb retains in-frame clones only, with some absent. The data contain roughly 390,000 clones, about 85% of them singletons. The sample comprised peripheral blood. The source is a woman between 18 and 29 years old with acute or convalescent COVID-19.

This sequence joins TRBV12-3 or TRBV12-4 and TRBJ2-1, with D possibly being TRBD1 (5 bases). Trimming shortened V by 1 base and J by 7 bases, and 8 bases separated the two germline ends. This CDR3 comprises 13 residues. The CDR3 protein is CASSLGGQNEQFF. DNA for the CDR3: TGTGCCAGCAGTTTAGGGGGCCAAAATGAGCAGTTCTTC.

The J gene is TRBJ1-5, the V gene TRBV4-1; no reliable D call. Germline V gene lookup returns CDR1 MGHRA and CDR2 YSYEKL. The CDR3 loop spans 17 amino acids. Trimming removed 1 base from V and 1 base from J, with 14 bases in between. CDR3: CASSQVREGTSNQPQHF. The CDR3 region has the DNA TGCGCCAGCAGCCAAGTAAGAGAGGGTACGAGCAATCAGCCCCAGCATTTT.

The chain uses TRBV7-9 and TRBJ1-1; D is possibly TRBD1 (5 bases). Germline loops: CDR1 SEHNR, CDR2 FQNEAQ (reference sequence). Between the trimmed V and J ends, which lost 7 bases and 2 bases, there was a span of 17 bases. CDR3 length: 15 residues. CDR3 nucleotide sequence: TGTGCCAGCACCTCGACAGTCCACCTTAACACTGAAGCTTTCTTT. Translating it yields CASTSTVHLNTEAFF.

Ten or more counts support this clone. V usage is TRBV18 and J usage is TRBJ2-7; 9 nucleotides line up with TRBD1. Trimming cost V 4 bases and J 3 bases; bases outside gene matches: 4. CDR1 and CDR2 from the germline V gene are KGHSH and LQKENI. The CDR3 runs to 14 residues. The CDR3, as DNA: TGTGCCAGCTCACAGGGACAGGGTGGCTACGAGCAGTACTTC. Translated, it gives CASSQGQGGYEQYF.

The genes are TRBV2 and TRBJ2-1, with TRBD2 matching over 14 bases. With 6 bases clipped from V and 9 bases from J, the junction kept 13 bases outside the gene matches. Per the germline V gene, CDR1 is SNHLY and CDR2 is FYNNEI. The CDR3 runs 17 residues. CDR3 in amino acids: CASSRTRTSGGQGEQFF. CDR3 DNA: TGTGCCAGCAGCCGAACCCGGACTAGCGGGGGGCAGGGTGAGCAGTTCTTC.

This CDR3 reads CSATRTYEQYF. Written as DNA, the CDR3 is TGCAGCGCGACCAGAACCTACGAGCAGTACTTC. V is TRBV29-1 and J is TRBJ2-7, with unresolved D. The CDR3 has 11 residues. The germline V and J ends were trimmed by 7 bases and 2 bases, with 9 bases remaining between them. Looked up from germline, CDR1 is SQVTM and CDR2 is ANQGSEA.

V is TRBV30 and J is TRBJ1-2; D is possibly TRBD1 (5 bases). V lost 1 base and J lost 7, with 13 bases in between. From germline, CDR1 is GTSNPN and CDR2 SVGIG (reference sequence). The CDR3 is made up of 13 amino acids. CDR3 region: CAWSGMRQFGYTF. The DNA of the CDR3 is TGTGCCTGGAGTGGGATGCGACAGTTTGGCTACACCTTC.

The chain couples TRBV6-1 to TRBJ1-3; 7 bases fit TRBD1. The CDR3 sequence is 18 residues long. The germline gives CDR1 MNHNS, CDR2 SASEGT. With V trimmed by 1 base and J by 0 bases, 9 bases remained unmatched. CDR3 in amino acids: CASSEVPGQRSSGNTIYF. As DNA, the CDR3 is TGTGCCAGCAGTGAAGTTCCGGGACAGCGCAGCTCTGGAAACACCATATATTTT.

V is TRBV7-8 and J is TRBJ2-1; D may be TRBD2 (5 bases). Trimming stripped 7 bases from V and 3 bases from J, with 16 bases between. CDR3 length: 15 amino acids. Germline assignment: CDR1 SGHVS and CDR2 FQNEAQ. CDR3: CASTGGGLGYNEQFF. CDR3 sequence (DNA): TGTGCCAGCACCGGAGGCGGATTGGGCTACAATGAGCAGTTCTTC.

V is TRBV4-2 and J is TRBJ2-7; possibly TRBD2 for D (6 bases). V dropped 2 bases and J dropped 1 base, with 15 bases sitting between them. CDR3 length equals 16 residues. CDR1 is LGHNA, CDR2 YNFKEQ, per germline. In DNA form, the CDR3 reads TGTGCCAGCAGCCAAAACGCGGGGATGGCTTCCTACGAGCAGTACTTC. This gives the protein CASSQNAGMASYEQYF.

The chain links TRBV5-1 to TRBJ1-1; 8 bases line up with TRBD1. The germline V gene encodes CDR1 SGHRS and CDR2 YFSETQ. The V segment lost 5 bases and the J segment 4 bases; nucleotides outside the gene matches: 7. The CDR3 is 14 residues long. The CDR3 protein is CASRPGGVGTEAFF. CDR3 nucleotides: TGCGCCAGCAGGCCAGGGGGCGTAGGCACTGAAGCTTTCTTT.

The chain has TRBV7-7 and TRBJ2-5; the match to TRBD2 covers 13 bases. V trimming: 5 bases; J trimming: 5 bases; junction bases outside the gene matches: 8. Germline lookup yields CDR1 SSHAT and CDR2 FNYEAQ (reference sequence). The CDR3 has 16 residues. The CDR3 loop is CASSPRPTSGGETQYF. CDR3 in DNA: TGTGCCAGCAGCCCCCGTCCGACTAGCGGGGGGGAGACCCAGTACTTC.

The rearrangement uses TRBV12-5 and TRBJ1-4; D perhaps matches TRBD1 (5 bases). With 2 bases removed from V and 4 bases from J, the gap between germline ends came to 14 bases. This CDR3 has 16 amino acids. Germline assignment: CDR1 LGHNT and CDR2 FRNRAP. The CDR3 sequence: CASGLQRGGGNEKLFF. The DNA for the CDR3 is TGTGCTAGTGGTTTGCAAAGGGGCGGTGGTAATGAAAAACTGTTTTTT. Based on the CDR3 plus reference TRBV12-5 and TRBJ1-4, the full variable domain is DARVTQTPRHKVTEMGQEVTMRCQPILGHNTVFWYRQTMMQGLELLAYFRNRAPLDDSGMPKDRFSAEMPDATLATLKIQPSEPRDSAVYFCASGLQRGGGNEKLFFGSGTQLSVL.

This clone has just one count. The rearrangement joins TRBV10-1 to TRBJ1-5; D perhaps matches TRBD1 (6 bases). Germline V gene data show CDR1 as WNHNN and CDR2 as SYGVQD (reference sequence). The CDR3 is 16 amino acids. With 8 bases removed from V and 1 base from J, the gap between germline ends came to 18 bases. The CDR3 here is CASPRGGPTSNQPQHF. CDR3 nucleotides: TGCGCCAGCCCGAGGGGGGGGCCAACGAGCAATCAGCCCCAGCATTTT.

The V and J genes are TRBV20-1 and TRBJ1-2; 7 nucleotides agree with TRBD1. J gave up 8 bases and V 5 bases, and 5 bases lay outside the gene matches. Germline CDR1 is DFQATT and CDR2 is SNEGSKA (reference sequence). This CDR3 has 11 amino acids. The CDR3, as DNA: TGCAGTGCTCGGGACAGATCAGGCTACACCTTC. Amino acid sequence: CSARDRSGYTF.

The chain couples TRBV19 to TRBJ1-4, with TRBD1 as a possible D gene (6 bases). Germline CDR1 is LNHDA and CDR2 is SQIVND (reference sequence). This CDR3 contains 16 residues. V lost 5 bases, J lost 0 bases, and 13 bases lay in between. The CDR3: CASSGQRQATNEKLFF. The CDR3 coding sequence is TGTGCCAGTAGTGGGCAGAGACAGGCAACTAATGAAAAACTGTTTTTT.

The rearrangement uses TRBV13 and TRBJ1-1; D unclear. Trimming removed 3 bases from V and 5 bases from J, with 13 bases in between. The CDR3 runs to 14 residues. Germline V lookup: CDR1 PRHDT, CDR2 FYEKMQ (reference sequence). CDR3 in amino acids: CASSFYTGGTEAFF. As DNA, the CDR3 is TGTGCCAGCAGCTTTTACACGGGTGGAACTGAAGCTTTCTTT.

The chain joins TRBV24-1 to TRBJ2-5, with D perhaps matching TRBD1 (5 bases). V shed 0 bases and J shed 1 base, with 8 bases lying between them. Germline CDR1 and CDR2: KGHDR and SFDVKD. The CDR3 spans 15 residues. The CDR3 protein is CATSDLGDSQETQYF. The CDR3 nucleotides read TGTGCCACCAGTGATTTGGGAGACAGCCAAGAGACCCAGTACTTC.

This clone has only a few counts. V usage is TRBV5-1 and J usage is TRBJ1-2, with D tentatively TRBD1 (5 bases). Trimming stripped 1 base from V and 7 bases from J, with 11 bases between. The CDR3 extends over 13 amino acids. Germline V lookup: CDR1 SGHRS, CDR2 YFSETQ. CDR3: CASSLQQGSGYTF. The CDR3 DNA reads TGCGCCAGCAGCTTGCAGCAGGGAAGTGGCTACACCTTC. Filled out from reference TRBV5-1 and TRBJ1-2, the complete variable domain reads KAGVTQTPRYLIKTRGQQVTLSCSPISGHRSVSWYQQTPGQGLQFLFEYFSETQRNKGNFPGRFSGRQFSNSRSEMNVSTLELGDSALYLCASSLQQGSGYTFGSGTRLTVV.

The CDR3 nucleotides are TGTGCCAGCAGGCGTGGGAGTATCGGAGAGACCCAGTACTTC. Protein product: CASRRGSIGETQYF. The chain has TRBV7-2 and TRBJ2-5; maybe TRBD2 (5 bases). The CDR3 runs 14 residues. Germline assignment: CDR1 SGHTA and CDR2 FQGNSA. V lost 6 bases and J lost 4, with 15 bases in between.

CDR3 bases: TGTGCCACCAGCAGAGGGAGGGCGAATGAAAAACTGTTTTTT. This translates into CATSRGRANEKLFF. The rearrangement joins TRBV15 to TRBJ1-4; D ambiguous. The CDR3 is 14 residues long. V gave up 1 base and J gave up 5 bases, with 8 bases separating them. Germline lookup yields CDR1 LNHNV and CDR2 YYDKDF (reference sequence).

The chain links TRBV12-5 to TRBJ2-1, with TRBD1 matching over 7 bases. This CDR3 contains 15 residues. With V trimmed by 6 bases and J by 4 bases, 9 bases remained unmatched. From germline, CDR1 is LGHNT and CDR2 FRNRAP. CDR3 in DNA: TGTGCTAGTGGACAACAGGGGCCCCCGTACAATGAGCAGTTCTTC. Its protein is CASGQQGPPYNEQFF.

A few counts support this clone. CDR3 amino acids: CASFSRGAFWDEQFF. CDR3 in DNA: TGTGCCAGCTTTTCACGGGGGGCTTTCTGGGATGAGCAGTTCTTC. This chain uses TRBV2 with TRBJ2-1, with D perhaps TRBD2 (7 bases). The V gene's germline CDR1 is SNHLY and CDR2 FYNNEI. The CDR3 runs 15 residues. The germline V and J ends were trimmed by 8 bases and 8 bases, with 22 bases remaining between them.

This chain connects TRBV29-1 to TRBJ2-7, with 7 bases identical to TRBD2. V lost 5 bases and J lost 1; bases outside the gene matches: 2. The germline CDR1 and CDR2 sequences are SQVTM and ANQGSEA. CDR3 length: 12 residues. CDR3: CSVSSGSYEQYF. CDR3 nucleotides: TGCAGCGTTTCTAGCGGTTCCTACGAGCAGTACTTC.

This chain joins TRBV13 and TRBJ1-4; D gene uncertain. Germline CDR1 is PRHDT and CDR2 is FYEKMQ (reference sequence). The CDR3 runs 13 residues. V was shortened by 5 bases and J by 2 bases, with 6 bases between the two germline ends. CDR3 bases: TGTGCCAGCAGCCGGAGGACTAATGAAAAACTGTTTTTT. Protein product: CASSRRTNEKLFF.

The chain is built from TRBV7-8 and TRBJ1-2; D remains ambiguous. The CDR3 is 16 residues long. V shed 0 bases and J shed 5 bases, with 16 bases lying between them. Germline values: CDR1 SGHVS, CDR2 FQNEAQ. Written as DNA, the CDR3 is TGTGCCAGCAGCTTAGCTCCCTCCGGGGTCCGGTATGGCTACACCTTC. Its translation: CASSLAPSGVRYGYTF.

V gene TRBV12-3 or TRBV12-4 combines with J gene TRBJ1-1; D might be TRBD1 (6 bases). The CDR3 extends over 13 amino acids. Trimming took off 4 bases at V and 1 base at J, with 7 bases between the two ends. CDR3 coding DNA: TGTGCCAGCAGTTGGACAGAGAACACTGAAGCTTTCTTT. Its translation: CASSWTENTEAFF.

In its sample, this clone was seen a few times. The chain uses TRBV6-5 and TRBJ1-1, with a weak D call TRBD1 (6 bases). There are 14 residues in the CDR3. From germline, CDR1 is MNHEY and CDR2 SVGAGI. V was pared by 4 bases and J by 4 bases, with 13 bases between. The CDR3 DNA is TGTGCCAGCAGTTTGAATCAGGGGCGCACTGAAGCTTTCTTT. The encoded protein is CASSLNQGRTEAFF.